The clone carrying this TCR beta chain was detected ten times or more. As yet, its antigen is unknown. This sample was taken from a study of Graves' ophthalmopathy and Graves' hyperthyroidism. Looking at the study overall: Peripheral blood was gathered at first diagnosis, ahead of any treatment whatsoever.

Sampling around 9.8 ml of fresh peripheral blood provided the PBMCs. RNA transcripts were the source from which TCR beta CDR3 regions were amplified. The library came from an HTBI-primed first-round RT-PCR and a second-round multiplex PCR. TCRdb re-derived calls from the multiplex PCR reads in MiXCR, one entry per CDR3 protein. This table has 650,000 to 800,000 distinct CDR3 sequences, about two fifths appearing once. Study-wide findings and caveats: Ophthalmopathy progression predictions by the model showed 72.22% specificity and approximately 69% sensitivity.

Sequenced material: peripheral blood. This receptor was taken from an adult man with Graves' ophthalmopathy.

CDR3 DNA sequence: TGTGCCAGTAGTATCCGGACAGGGGGTGCCAATTCACCCCTCCACTTT. Its protein product is CASSIRTGGANSPLHF. V usage is TRBV19 and J usage is TRBJ1-6; 10 bases fit TRBD1. Looked up from germline, CDR1 is LNHDA and CDR2 is SQIVND (reference sequence). V was pared by 3 bases and J by 7 bases, with 6 bases of the junction left unmatched. This CDR3 contains 16 residues.